This T cell receptor (beta chain) derives from a study of shared clonotypes between healthy human individuals. The naive CD8 fraction comprised CD45RO-negative cells positively selected for CCR7 and excluded terminally differentiated effector memory CD45RA+ cells. Genomic DNA per cell subset filled all wells of several immunoSEQ plates. Clones were read by immunoSEQ multiplex PCR, and TCRdb kept only the in-frame ones, dropping some. The sample yields about 2.1 million clones, around 93% seen once. On this clone: As yet, its antigen is unknown.

Study-level findings and limits: Despite large depth, rarefaction showed incomplete sorted-subset sequencing. Only a few donors were included, so the genetic and exposure-history diversity represented was limited. Across a handful of donors, naive CD4 shared 5% to 6.5%, naive CD8 more than 3%, memory CD4 roughly 2.1%, memory CD8 around 0.42%.

Deletions cut 2 bases from V and 6 bases from J, with 10 bases between. The CDR3 covers 13 residues. Germline CDR1 is MNHNY and CDR2 is SVGAGI (reference sequence). The receptor was isolated from a man between 18 and 29 years old in good health. Some clones in this sample may be carry-over from other donors' samples. The sequenced material came from naive CD8+ T cells from PBMCs. This chain connects TRBV6-6 to TRBJ1-2; possibly TRBD1 for D (5 bases). For the CDR3, the DNA is TGTGCCAGCAGTTACGCGGCAGGGAATGGCTACACCTTC. This encodes CASSYAAGNGYTF.